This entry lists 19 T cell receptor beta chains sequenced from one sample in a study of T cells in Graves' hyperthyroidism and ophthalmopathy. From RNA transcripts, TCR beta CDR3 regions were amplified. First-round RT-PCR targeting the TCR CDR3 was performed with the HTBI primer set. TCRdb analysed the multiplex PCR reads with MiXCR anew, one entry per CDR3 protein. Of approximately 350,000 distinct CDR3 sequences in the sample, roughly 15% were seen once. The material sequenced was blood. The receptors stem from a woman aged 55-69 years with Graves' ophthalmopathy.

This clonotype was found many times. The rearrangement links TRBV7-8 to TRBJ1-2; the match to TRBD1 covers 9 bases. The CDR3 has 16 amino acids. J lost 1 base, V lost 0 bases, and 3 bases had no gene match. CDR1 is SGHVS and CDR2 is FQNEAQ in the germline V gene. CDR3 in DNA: TGTGCCAGCAGCTTAGCGGGGACAGGGCTTAACTATGGCTACACCTTC. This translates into CASSLAGTGLNYGYTF.

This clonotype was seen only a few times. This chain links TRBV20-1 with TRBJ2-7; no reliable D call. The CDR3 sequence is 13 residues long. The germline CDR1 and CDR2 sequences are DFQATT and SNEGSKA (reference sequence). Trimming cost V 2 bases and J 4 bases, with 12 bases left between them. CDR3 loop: CSARYGHSYEQYF. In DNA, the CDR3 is TGCAGTGCTAGATACGGGCACAGTTACGAGCAGTACTTC.

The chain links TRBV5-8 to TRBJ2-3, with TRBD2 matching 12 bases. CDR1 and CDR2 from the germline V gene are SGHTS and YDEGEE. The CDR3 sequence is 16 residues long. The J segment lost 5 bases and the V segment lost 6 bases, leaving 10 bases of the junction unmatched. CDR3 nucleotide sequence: TGTGCCAGCACCGTGATGCTAGCGGGAGGGCGAGATACGCAGTATTTT. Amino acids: CASTVMLAGGRDTQYF.

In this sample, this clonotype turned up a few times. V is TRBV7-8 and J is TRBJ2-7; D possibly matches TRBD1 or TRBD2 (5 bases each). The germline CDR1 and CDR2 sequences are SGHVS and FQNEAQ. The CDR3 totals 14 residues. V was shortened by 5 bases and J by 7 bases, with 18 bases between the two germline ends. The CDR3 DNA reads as TGTGCCAGCAGCGCCTTAGCGCCAGAGGGGGAGCAGTACTTC. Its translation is CASSALAPEGEQYF.

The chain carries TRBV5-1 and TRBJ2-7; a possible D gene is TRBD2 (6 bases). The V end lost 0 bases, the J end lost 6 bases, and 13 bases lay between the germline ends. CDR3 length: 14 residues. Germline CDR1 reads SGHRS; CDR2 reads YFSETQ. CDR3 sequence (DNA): TGCGCCAGCAGCTTGGGGACTACTGGGGGCGAGCAGTACTTC. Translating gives CASSLGTTGGEQYF.

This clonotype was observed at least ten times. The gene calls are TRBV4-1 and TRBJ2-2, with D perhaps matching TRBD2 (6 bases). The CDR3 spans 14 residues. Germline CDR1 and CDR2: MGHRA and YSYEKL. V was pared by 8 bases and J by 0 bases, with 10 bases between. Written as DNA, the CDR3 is TGCGCCAGCTCTCGCGGGGCGAACACCGGGGAGCTGTTTTTT. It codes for CASSRGANTGELFF.

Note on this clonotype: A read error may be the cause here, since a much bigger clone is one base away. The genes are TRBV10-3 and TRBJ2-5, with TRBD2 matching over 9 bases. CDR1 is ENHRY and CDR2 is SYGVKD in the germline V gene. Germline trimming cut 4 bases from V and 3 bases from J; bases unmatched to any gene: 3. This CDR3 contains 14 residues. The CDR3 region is CAISVSGRKETQYF. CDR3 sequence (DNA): TGTGCCATCAGTGTGAGCGGGAGGAAAGAGACCCAGTACTTC.

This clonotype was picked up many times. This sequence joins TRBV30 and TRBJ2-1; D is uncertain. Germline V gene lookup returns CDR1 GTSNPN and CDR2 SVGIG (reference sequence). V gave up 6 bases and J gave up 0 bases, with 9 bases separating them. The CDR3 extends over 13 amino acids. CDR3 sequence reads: CACFRSSYNEQFF. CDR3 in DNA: TGTGCCTGTTTTCGGAGCTCCTACAATGAGCAGTTCTTC.

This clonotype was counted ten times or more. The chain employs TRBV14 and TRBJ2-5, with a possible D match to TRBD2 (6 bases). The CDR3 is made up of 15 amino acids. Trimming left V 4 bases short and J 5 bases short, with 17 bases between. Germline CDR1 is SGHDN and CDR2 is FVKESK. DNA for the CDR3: TGTGCCAGCAGCCTAATAGGAGGGACGATGGAGACCCAGTACTTC. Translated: CASSLIGGTMETQYF.

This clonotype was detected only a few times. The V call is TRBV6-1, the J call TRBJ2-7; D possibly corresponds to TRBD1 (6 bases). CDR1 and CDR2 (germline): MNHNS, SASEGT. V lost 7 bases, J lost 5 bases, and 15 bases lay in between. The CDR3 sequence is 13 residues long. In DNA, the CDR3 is TGTGCCAGCACTAGGCAGGGGTCGAACGAGCAGTACTTC. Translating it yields CASTRQGSNEQYF.

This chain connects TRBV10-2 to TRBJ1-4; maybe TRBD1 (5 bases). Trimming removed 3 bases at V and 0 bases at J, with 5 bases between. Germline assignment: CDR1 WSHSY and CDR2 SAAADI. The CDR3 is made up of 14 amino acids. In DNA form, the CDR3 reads TGCGCCAGCAGTGAACAGGCAACTAATGAAAAACTGTTTTTT. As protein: CASSEQATNEKLFF.

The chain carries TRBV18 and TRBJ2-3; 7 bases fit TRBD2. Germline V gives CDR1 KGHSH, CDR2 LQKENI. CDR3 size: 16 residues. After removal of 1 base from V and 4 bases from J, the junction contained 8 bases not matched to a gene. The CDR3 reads CASSPQVGGPADTQYF. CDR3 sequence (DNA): TGTGCCAGCTCACCACAGGTGGGAGGGCCAGCAGATACGCAGTATTTT.

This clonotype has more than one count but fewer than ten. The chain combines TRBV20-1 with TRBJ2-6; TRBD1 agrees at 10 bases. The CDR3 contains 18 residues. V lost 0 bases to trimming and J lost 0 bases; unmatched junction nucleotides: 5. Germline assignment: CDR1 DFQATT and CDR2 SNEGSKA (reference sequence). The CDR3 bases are TGCAGTGCTAGAGATTCGACAGGGGGCCTCTCTGGGGCCAACGTCCTGACTTTC. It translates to CSARDSTGGLSGANVLTF.

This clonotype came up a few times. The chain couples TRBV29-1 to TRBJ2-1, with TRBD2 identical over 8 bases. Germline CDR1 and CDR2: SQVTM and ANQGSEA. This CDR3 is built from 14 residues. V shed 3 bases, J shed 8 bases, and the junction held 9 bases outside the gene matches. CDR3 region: CSVEEVAGMDEQFF. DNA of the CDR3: TGCAGCGTTGAGGAAGTAGCGGGAATGGATGAGCAGTTCTTC.

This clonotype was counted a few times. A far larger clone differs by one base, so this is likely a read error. The CDR3, as DNA: TGTGCCAGCGGCTTAGTAGCCTACGAGCAGTACTTC. Protein product: CASGLVAYEQYF. The V and J genes are TRBV11-1 and TRBJ2-7; D is undetermined. The germline V gene encodes CDR1 SGHAT and CDR2 FQDESV (reference sequence). CDR3 length: 12 amino acids.

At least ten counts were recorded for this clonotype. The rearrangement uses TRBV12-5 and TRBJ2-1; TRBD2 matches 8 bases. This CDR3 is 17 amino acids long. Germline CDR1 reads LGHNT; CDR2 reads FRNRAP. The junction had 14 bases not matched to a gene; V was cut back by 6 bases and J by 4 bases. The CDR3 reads CASGVYPGTRNYNEQFF. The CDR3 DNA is TGTGCTAGTGGAGTCTACCCCGGGACTAGAAATTACAATGAGCAGTTCTTC.

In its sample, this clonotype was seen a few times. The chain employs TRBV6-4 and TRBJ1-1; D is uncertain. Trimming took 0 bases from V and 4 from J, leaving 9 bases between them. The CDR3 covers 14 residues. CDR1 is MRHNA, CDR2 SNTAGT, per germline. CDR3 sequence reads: CASSDSLGSTEAFF. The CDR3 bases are TGTGCCAGCAGTGACTCTTTGGGTTCCACTGAAGCTTTCTTT.

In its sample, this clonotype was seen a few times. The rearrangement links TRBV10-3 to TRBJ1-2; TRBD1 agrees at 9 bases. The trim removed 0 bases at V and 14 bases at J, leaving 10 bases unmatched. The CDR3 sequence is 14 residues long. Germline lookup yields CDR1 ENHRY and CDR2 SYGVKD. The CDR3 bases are TGTGCCATCAGTGAGTCGACGGGACAGGGCTACAGGACCTTC. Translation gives CAISESTGQGYRTF.

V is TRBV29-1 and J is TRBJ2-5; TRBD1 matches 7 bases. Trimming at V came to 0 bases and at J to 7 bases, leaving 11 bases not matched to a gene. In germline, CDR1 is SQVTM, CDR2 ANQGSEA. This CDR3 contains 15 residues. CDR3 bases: TGCAGCGTTGAAGAGGACGGGACAGCCCTTTCGACCCAGTACTTC. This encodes CSVEEDGTALSTQYF.